Below are 9 T cell receptor beta chains sequenced from a single sample in a study of blood T cell repertoires in COVID-19. Some clones are missing from TCRdb's copy, which holds only in-frame ones; the method was immunoSEQ multiplex PCR. The data contain under 300,000 clones, 85% of them singletons. Sequencing input: peripheral blood. The receptors derive from a human donor in a cohort sampled during active COVID-19.

The CDR3: CASSLIVTSAYEQFF. The CDR3 nucleotides are TGTGCCAGCAGTTTAATCGTGACTAGCGCGTATGAGCAGTTCTTC. The chain recombines TRBV27 with TRBJ2-1; 8 bases are shared with TRBD2. The CDR3 runs 15 residues. Looked up from germline, CDR1 is MNHEY and CDR2 is SMNVEV (reference sequence). The V segment lost 2 bases and the J segment 8 bases; nucleotides outside the gene matches: 8.

The chain recombines TRBV7-6 with TRBJ2-6, with 11 bases that match TRBD2. Per germline, CDR1 SGHVS and CDR2 FNYEAQ. V lost 2 bases, J lost 1 base, and 4 bases stayed unmatched. CDR3 size: 18 residues. Here the CDR3 DNA reads TGTGCCAGCAGCTTACGACTAGCGGGATCGTCTGGGGCCAACGTCCTGACTTTC. Translating it yields CASSLRLAGSSGANVLTF.

V gene TRBV7-8 combines with J gene TRBJ2-5; D possibly corresponds to TRBD2 (6 bases). The V end was cut by 5 bases, the J end by 3 bases, with 16 bases between. The germline CDR1 and CDR2 sequences are SGHVS and FQNEAQ. This CDR3 is 15 amino acids long. CDR3 sequence reads: CASSTRPGVKETQYF. The CDR3 nucleotides are TGTGCCAGCAGCACGCGACCGGGGGTCAAAGAGACCCAGTACTTC.

V and J are TRBV10-3 and TRBJ2-7; D not resolved. Germline CDR1 and CDR2: ENHRY and SYGVKD. V dropped 6 bases and J dropped 5 bases, with 11 bases sitting between them. This CDR3 has 12 amino acids. CDR3 DNA: TGTGCCATCAGCCCCAGTGGAGACGAGCAGTACTTC. Translation: CAISPSGDEQYF.

The V gene is TRBV2, the J gene TRBJ2-1, with 13 bases fitting TRBD2. The CDR3 totals 16 residues. V dropped 4 bases and J dropped 5; count of bases not matched to a gene: 5. Looked up from germline, CDR1 is SNHLY and CDR2 is FYNNEI. CDR3 nucleotide sequence: TGTGCCAGCAGTGCAAAACTAGCGGGAGGGGACAATGAGCAGTTCTTC. Its protein is CASSAKLAGGDNEQFF. The whole variable domain, remainder taken from reference TRBV2 and TRBJ2-1, is EPEVTQTPSHQVTQMGQEVILRCVPISNHLYFYWYRQILGQKVEFLVSFYNNEISEKSEIFDDQFSVERPDGSNFTLKIRSTKLEDSAMYFCASSAKLAGGDNEQFFGPGTRLTVL.

This rearrangement joins TRBV5-1 to TRBJ2-5, with D possibly TRBD2 on 6 matching bases. CDR3 length: 15 residues. V was pared by 0 bases and J by 3 bases, with 12 bases between. Looked up from germline, CDR1 is SGHRS and CDR2 is YFSETQ. CDR3 loop: CASSLGPSEKETQYF. For the CDR3, the DNA is TGCGCCAGCAGCTTGGGTCCTAGCGAAAAAGAGACCCAGTACTTC. Using reference TRBV5-1 and TRBJ2-5 for the parts outside the CDR3, the full variable domain is KAGVTQTPRYLIKTRGQQVTLSCSPISGHRSVSWYQQTPGQGLQFLFEYFSETQRNKGNFPGRFSGRQFSNSRSEMNVSTLELGDSALYLCASSLGPSEKETQYFGPGTRLLVL.

The chain uses TRBV5-1 and TRBJ2-3; D not resolved. Germline CDR1 SGHRS, CDR2 YFSETQ. This CDR3 spans 15 amino acids. The V gene lost 4 bases and the J gene lost 0 bases, with 12 bases spanning the gap. The CDR3: CASSQGSTSTDTQYF. CDR3 nucleotides: TGCGCCAGCAGCCAAGGCTCGACTAGCACAGATACGCAGTATTTT.

This clone was seen just once. The V gene is TRBV19, the J gene TRBJ2-2; weak D call: TRBD1 (5 bases). V was cut by 1 base and J by 2 bases, with 14 bases left in between. The CDR3 totals 17 residues. CDR1 and CDR2 from the germline V gene are LNHDA and SQIVND (reference sequence). The CDR3 DNA is TGTGCCAGTAGTATAGTTGGGGCAGGGCTCAACACCGGGGAGCTGTTTTTT. It yields the protein CASSIVGAGLNTGELFF.

V and J are TRBV2 and TRBJ2-1; perhaps TRBD2 as D (6 bases). The CDR3 runs 15 residues. Germline lookup yields CDR1 SNHLY and CDR2 FYNNEI. Trimming shortened V by 6 bases and J by 7 bases, and 19 bases separated the two germline ends. For the CDR3, the DNA is TGTGCCAGCAGCGGTCCCATGATCGGAGGGAATGAGCAGTTCTTC. Encoded protein: CASSGPMIGGNEQFF.